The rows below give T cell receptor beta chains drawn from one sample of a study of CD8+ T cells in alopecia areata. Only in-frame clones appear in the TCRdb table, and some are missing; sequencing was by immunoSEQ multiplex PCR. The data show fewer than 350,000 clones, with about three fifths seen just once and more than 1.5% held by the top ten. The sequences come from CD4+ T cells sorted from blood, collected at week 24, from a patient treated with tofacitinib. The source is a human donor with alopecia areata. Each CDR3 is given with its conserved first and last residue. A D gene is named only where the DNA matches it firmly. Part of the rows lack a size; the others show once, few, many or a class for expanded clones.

TGCGCCAGCAGCCGAACAGGGGCCCCCCTCCACTTT,CASSRTGAPLHF,.,TRBD1,TRBJ1-6,TRBV4-1
TGCAGCGGACGGGGGGGCCGAGGGGATGAGCAGTTCTTC,CSGRGGRGDEQFF,.,TRBD2,TRBJ2-1,TRBV29-1
TGTGCCACCAGCAGAGAAACGGGACAAAACTCCAATGAGCAGTTCTTC,CATSRETGQNSNEQFF,.,.,TRBJ2-1,TRBV15
TGCAGCGTTGGAGTAGGGGCCGTCCAAGAGACCCAGTACTTC,CSVGVGAVQETQYF,.,.,TRBJ2-5,TRBV29-1
TGCAGCGTTTTAGGCAGTCCTAGGGATGAGCAGTTCTTC,CSVLGSPRDEQFF,few,.,TRBJ2-1,TRBV29-1
TGTGCCAGCAGCTTAGCTCCGGGTAGGGACTATGGCTACACCTTC,CASSLAPGRDYGYTF,.,.,TRBJ1-2,TRBV7-9
TGTGCCAGCAACCGACAGGGAGAGGACTATGGCTACACCTTC,CASNRQGEDYGYTF,many,TRBD1,TRBJ1-2,TRBV28
TGTGCCAGCTCACCGGGACTTACCAATGAGCAGTTCTTC,CASSPGLTNEQFF,few,.,TRBJ2-1,TRBV18
TGCAGCGTTGAGGGGCTCAGGACGGAAGCTTTCTTT,CSVEGLRTEAFF,few,.,TRBJ1-1,TRBV29-1
TGTGCCACCAGCAGAGGAGGGACTAGCTACGAGCAGTACTTC,CATSRGGTSYEQYF,.,TRBD2,TRBJ2-7,TRBV15
TGTGCCAGCAGTTACCTAGCGATTCGAGAGACCCAGTACTTC,CASSYLAIRETQYF,.,.,TRBJ2-5,TRBV6-5
TGTGCCAGCAGCCAAGACGCCTCGGAGGGAGGGGTCCATGGCTACACCTTC,CASSQDASEGGVHGYTF,.,.,TRBJ1-2,TRBV4-2
TGCGCCAGCAGCTTCTCTGTAACCTACGAGCAGTACTTC,CASSFSVTYEQYF,.,.,TRBJ2-7,TRBV5-1
TGTGCCTGGAGTTCGACAGGGGTCAGAACTGAAGCTTTCTTT,CAWSSTGVRTEAFF,.,TRBD1,TRBJ1-1,TRBV30
TGTGCCAGCAGCCTCCCGGGCTCTGGAAACACCATATATTTT,CASSLPGSGNTIYF,few,.,TRBJ1-3,TRBV28
TGTGCCACCAGCAGAGATCTCCAGGGCCCTTGGGAGGGCTACACCTTC,CATSRDLQGPWEGYTF,.,.,TRBJ1-2,TRBV15
TGTGCCACCTATTCCCGATCGAACACCGGGGAGCTGTTTTTT,CATYSRSNTGELFF,.,.,TRBJ2-2,TRBV15
TGCAGCGTTAAAGGAGGGAGGGGGCGAGAGACCCAGTACTTC,CSVKGGRGRETQYF,once,.,TRBJ2-5,TRBV29-1
TGCGCCAGCAGTCAATGCGCCCAGGGTTTCTCTGGAAACACCATATATTTT,CASSQCAQGFSGNTIYF,few,.,TRBJ1-3,TRBV23-1
TGTGCCAGCAGCGTAGGTTCGTACGGCAATGAGCAGTTCTTC,CASSVGSYGNEQFF,once,.,TRBJ2-1,TRBV9
TGCAGCGTTGAAGGTGTCGGGGGCTATAATTCACCCCTCCACTTT,CSVEGVGGYNSPLHF,.,.,TRBJ1-6,TRBV29-1
TGCAGCGTTGAAGGTGGCAGGGGGGCAGATACGCAGTATTTT,CSVEGGRGADTQYF,.,.,TRBJ2-3,TRBV29-1
TGTGCCAGCAGCGTGGGACGGCTTTCCGGGGCCAACGTCCTGACTTTC,CASSVGRLSGANVLTF,few,.,TRBJ2-6,TRBV7-9
TGTGCCAGCAGCTTACAGGGGGCTGGAAACACCATATATTTT,CASSLQGAGNTIYF,.,TRBD1,TRBJ1-3,TRBV7-6
TGTGCCAGCAGTCCCGACAGGGGACGAGAGACCCAGTACTTC,CASSPDRGRETQYF,once,TRBD1,TRBJ2-5,TRBV6-5
TGTGCCAGCAGGCTTCGGGACATTAGCAATCAGCCCCAGCATTTT,CASRLRDISNQPQHF,.,.,TRBJ1-5,TRBV2
TGTGCCAGCAGCTTACTAGCGGGGGCGCTTAGCTCCTACAATGAGCAGTTCTTC,CASSLLAGALSSYNEQFF,.,TRBD2,TRBJ2-1,TRBV7-9
TGTGCCAGCAGCCCAAGACAGGCCCCTAACTATGGCTACACCTTC,CASSPRQAPNYGYTF,.,.,TRBJ1-2,TRBV7-9
TGTGCCAGCTACCCACGAGGGGACAGTTTCTCCTACGAGCAGTACTTC,CASYPRGDSFSYEQYF,.,TRBD1,TRBJ2-7,TRBV28
TGTGCCAGCAGCTTCTGGGATCAGCCCCAGCATTTT,CASSFWDQPQHF,once,.,TRBJ1-5,TRBV7-3
TGTGCCTGGACGACAGGGGGCCTTTGGTATGGCTACACCTTC,CAWTTGGLWYGYTF,.,TRBD1,TRBJ1-2,TRBV30
TGCAGCGTTGAGTGGGGCCAAGAGACCCAGTACTTC,CSVEWGQETQYF,.,.,TRBJ2-5,TRBV29-1
TGTGCCAGCACCTCACCGACGGGGCCGAGCAATCAGCCCCAGCATTTT,CASTSPTGPSNQPQHF,.,.,TRBJ1-5,TRBV6-6
TGTGCCATCAGTTCAGGGGGCTCTGGAAACACCATATATTTT,CAISSGGSGNTIYF,few,TRBD1,TRBJ1-3,TRBV10-3